These T cell receptor beta chains were read from a single sample in a study of CD8+ T cells in alopecia areata. Sequenced by immunoSEQ multiplex PCR; TCRdb stores in-frame clones only, minus some. Here the sample spans 110,000 or so clones, 45% to 70% being singletons. Specimen: CD8+ T cells sorted from blood. The receptor set was obtained from a human donor in good health. Both conserved end residues are part of each CDR3. Fields, in order: CDR3 protein, CDR3 DNA, J gene, clone size, CDR3 length, D gene, V gene. A D gene is named only where the DNA matches it firmly. Not all rows give a size; the values are once, few, many and, for expanded clones, a class.

CSVATGTGNTEAFF	TGCAGCGTTGCTACCGGGACAGGGAACACTGAAGCTTTCTTT	TRBJ1-1	-	14	TRBD1	TRBV29-1
CSVGGRGRNTEAFF	TGCAGCGTTGGGGGAAGGGGTCGGAACACTGAAGCTTTCTTT	TRBJ1-1	-	14	-	TRBV29-1
CASSQEWTGGALNTEAFF	TGCGCCAGCAGCCAAGAGTGGACAGGGGGGGCTTTGAACACTGAAGCTTTCTTT	TRBJ1-1	-	18	TRBD1	TRBV4-1
CASSVSGGTNEQFF	TGTGCCAGCAGTGTTAGCGGGGGGACCAATGAGCAGTTCTTC	TRBJ2-1	few	14	TRBD2	TRBV27
CASEKTNIQYF	TGTGCCAGCGAGAAGACAAACATTCAGTACTTC	TRBJ2-4	few	11	-	TRBV28
CATSRVRGGEREQYF	TGTGCCACCAGCAGAGTTCGAGGGGGCGAGCGGGAGCAGTATTTT	TRBJ2-3	few	15	-	TRBV15
CASSLGFGTGELFF	TGTGCCAGCAGCTTGGGTTTCGGCACCGGGGAGCTGTTTTTT	TRBJ2-2	-	14	-	TRBV5-6
CASSATGASGANVLTF	TGTGCCAGTAGTGCTACAGGGGCCTCTGGGGCCAACGTCCTGACTTTC	TRBJ2-6	-	16	TRBD1	TRBV19
CSVEWSRRTNYGYTF	TGCAGCGTTGAATGGTCGCGTAGAACTAACTATGGCTACACCTTC	TRBJ1-2	-	15	-	TRBV29-1
CASSDFSGAEQYF	TGTGCCAGCAGTGACTTTTCGGGGGCTGAGCAGTACTTC	TRBJ2-7	-	13	-	TRBV25-1
CASSEPQVNTGELFF	TGTGCCAGCAGTGAACCACAGGTTAACACCGGGGAGCTGTTTTTT	TRBJ2-2	-	15	-	TRBV2
CATSRDGSRSPLHF	TGTGCCACCAGCAGAGATGGGAGCCGGTCACCCCTCCACTTT	TRBJ1-6	few	14	-	TRBV15
CASSQMGQLDQPQHF	TGCGCCAGCAGCCAAATGGGACAGCTTGATCAGCCCCAGCATTTT	TRBJ1-5	-	15	TRBD1	TRBV4-1
CSVGQMNTEAFF	TGCAGCGTTGGACAGATGAACACTGAAGCTTTCTTT	TRBJ1-1	once	12	-	TRBV29-1
CASSSDGTAYF	TGTGCCAGCAGTTCTGACGGGACTGCCTATTTC	TRBJ2-7	few	11	-	TRBV2
CASRIGTGGNQPQHF	TGTGCCAGTAGGATCGGGACAGGGGGCAATCAGCCCCAGCATTTT	TRBJ1-5	-	15	TRBD1	TRBV19
CSVEDRDNYGYTF	TGCAGCGTTGAAGACAGGGATAACTATGGCTACACCTTC	TRBJ1-2	few	13	-	TRBV29-1
CASSQVSGGEQYF	TGCGCCAGCAGCCAAGTGTCCGGAGGCGAGCAGTACTTC	TRBJ2-7	-	13	-	TRBV4-3
CASSPGTIYNEQFF	TGTGCCAGCAGCCCCGGGACTATATACAATGAGCAGTTCTTC	TRBJ2-1	-	14	TRBD2	TRBV9
CASSLSLTGYTDTQYF	TGTGCCAGCAGTTTGAGCCTCACAGGATACACAGATACGCAGTATTTT	TRBJ2-3	-	16	-	TRBV28
CASSQLNIQYF	TGCGCCAGCAGTCAACTAAACATTCAGTACTTC	TRBJ2-4	few	11	-	TRBV23-1
CSAGLLGELFF	TGCAGTGCTGGCCTATTAGGGGAGCTGTTTTTT	TRBJ2-2	once	11	-	TRBV20-1
CASSLGGLNQPQHF	TGTGCCAGCAGCTTGGGGGGTCTCAATCAGCCCCAGCATTTT	TRBJ1-5	-	14	-	TRBV5-6
CAWTTPGPPGGHSPLHF	TGTGCCTGGACCACCCCCGGCCCCCCAGGGGGCCATTCACCCCTCCACTTT	TRBJ1-6	-	17	TRBD1	TRBV30
CASSYRRLAGVIDTQYF	TGTGCCAGCAGTTACCGAAGACTAGCGGGGGTGATAGATACGCAGTATTTT	TRBJ2-3	few	17	TRBD2	TRBV5-6
CSVSEAYNEQFF	TGCAGCGTGTCAGAGGCTTACAATGAGCAGTTCTTC	TRBJ2-1	-	12	-	TRBV29-1
CSVPAQGGEQYF	TGCAGCGTGCCAGCTCAGGGTGGCGAGCAGTACTTC	TRBJ2-7	few	12	-	TRBV29-1
CASSAEGEKLFF	TGTGCCAGCAGCGCAGAGGGTGAAAAACTGTTTTTT	TRBJ1-4	-	12	-	TRBV9
CASSFKGVQETQYF	TGTGCCAGCAGCTTCAAGGGAGTGCAAGAGACCCAGTACTTC	TRBJ2-5	-	14	-	TRBV7-4
CASSQTERLAKNIQYF	TGTGCCAGCAGTCAAACGGAGCGGTTAGCCAAAAACATTCAGTACTTC	TRBJ2-4	-	16	-	TRBV6-6
CASSLDWYRGPPGETQYF	TGTGCCAGCAGCTTAGACTGGTACCGAGGACCGCCGGGGGAGACCCAGTACTTC	TRBJ2-5	few	18	-	TRBV7-9
CASSADERGGYNEQFF	TGTGCCAGCAGCGCAGATGAGCGGGGGGGTTACAATGAGCAGTTCTTC	TRBJ2-1	-	16	TRBD2	TRBV7-8
CASSLAQGGAYEQYF	TGCGCCAGCAGCTTGGCCCAGGGAGGGGCCTACGAGCAGTACTTC	TRBJ2-7	-	15	TRBD2	TRBV5-1
CASSLGVEAVDTQYF	TGTGCCAGCAGCTTGGGAGTCGAGGCGGTGGATACGCAGTATTTT	TRBJ2-3	-	15	-	TRBV5-4
CASSFTGDEQYF	TGCGCCAGCAGCTTTACAGGGGACGAGCAGTACTTC	TRBJ2-7	-	12	TRBD1	TRBV5-1
CASSEAGGPTDTQYF	TGTGCCAGCAGTGAAGCGGGGGGGCCCACAGATACGCAGTATTTT	TRBJ2-3	-	15	TRBD2	TRBV6-4
CASSLDRVYTEAFF	TGTGCCAGTAGTCTGGACAGGGTTTACACTGAAGCTTTCTTT	TRBJ1-1	-	14	TRBD1	TRBV19
CSVTQGLYEQYF	TGCAGCGTGACACAGGGACTCTACGAGCAGTACTTC	TRBJ2-7	-	12	-	TRBV29-1
CASSHHTHYSNQPQHF	TGCGCCAGCAGTCACCACACACATTATAGCAATCAGCCCCAGCATTTT	TRBJ1-5	-	16	-	TRBV23-1
CASRGPESNYGYTF	TGTGCCAGCAGAGGGCCGGAATCTAACTATGGCTACACCTTC	TRBJ1-2	once	14	-	TRBV6-5
CASSDLRGTGGEKLFF	TGTGCCAGCAGCGATCTGCGTGGGACGGGAGGCGAAAAACTGTTTTTT	TRBJ1-4	many	16	-	TRBV5-6
CASSVASTGGIYEQYF	TGTGCCAGCAGCGTAGCTTCGACAGGGGGAATCTACGAGCAGTACTTC	TRBJ2-7	once	16	TRBD1	TRBV9
CSVDNGPRAGGNYEQYF	TGCAGCGTTGATAATGGACCTAGGGCAGGGGGCAACTACGAGCAGTACTTC	TRBJ2-7	-	17	TRBD1	TRBV29-1
CASSSPAGGTHEQYF	TGTGCCAGCAGCTCTCCAGCGGGGGGGACCCACGAGCAGTACTTC	TRBJ2-7	-	15	TRBD2	TRBV13
CASSQEGGASYEQYF	TGCGCCAGCAGCCAAGAGGGGGGGGCCAGTTACGAGCAGTACTTC	TRBJ2-7	-	15	-	TRBV4-3
CASSVTVYEQYF	TGTGCCAGCAGCGTGACAGTCTACGAGCAGTACTTC	TRBJ2-7	-	12	-	TRBV7-8
CASSLGGGAGELFF	TGTGCCAGCAGCTTAGGCGGCGGGGCCGGGGAGCTGTTTTTT	TRBJ2-2	-	14	-	TRBV13
CSVTGGAKYGYTF	TGCAGCGTTACAGGGGGCGCTAAGTATGGCTACACCTTC	TRBJ1-2	-	13	TRBD1	TRBV29-1